This T cell receptor beta chain was captured in a study of blood T cell repertoires in COVID-19. Germline CDR1 is SGHTA and CDR2 is FQGNSA. V lost 5 bases, J lost 7 bases, and 5 bases stayed unmatched. The CDR3 is 15 amino acids. In the source study's methods: Nucleated cell number was recorded as an estimate derived from reference gene primer amplification. Some clones are missing from TCRdb's copy, which holds only in-frame ones; the method was immunoSEQ multiplex PCR. For V, J and clone size, that table is used; D and trimming come from the DNA. The sample has about 130,000 clones, 85% to 90% seen once.

The receptor's source is a man aged 65-85 years with active COVID-19. The chain recombines TRBV7-2 with TRBJ2-1, with TRBD2 matching 13 bases. The material sequenced was peripheral blood. The CDR3 spells CASSPTSGRINEQFF. In DNA form, the CDR3 reads TGTGCCAGCAGCCCGACTAGCGGGAGGATAAATGAGCAGTTCTTC.